The 2 T cell receptor beta chains in this list originate from one sample, sequenced in a study of T cells in Graves' hyperthyroidism and ophthalmopathy. Researchers took RNA transcripts and amplified the TCR beta CDR3 regions from them. The TCR CDR3 first-round RT-PCR relied on the HTBI primer set. TCRdb redid the calling of the multiplex PCR reads with MiXCR, one entry per CDR3 protein. The sample lists roughly 700,000 distinct CDR3 sequences; around a sixth were seen once. Sequenced material: blood. The receptors were gathered from a man aged 45-60 years with Graves' hyperthyroidism.

The J gene is TRBJ2-3, the V gene TRBV7-9; either TRBD1 or TRBD2 may supply D (5 bases each). The CDR3 runs to 15 residues. Germline V lookup: CDR1 SEHNR, CDR2 FQNEAQ (reference sequence). V was cut by 5 bases and J by 3 bases, with 15 bases left in between. The CDR3 DNA sequence: TGTGCCAGCAGCGGGGGTGCGGTTAGGACAGATACGCAGTATTTT. It encodes CASSGGAVRTDTQYF.

This clonotype was seen many times. The J gene is TRBJ2-7, the V gene TRBV2; 10 nucleotides agree with TRBD2. Germline V gives CDR1 SNHLY, CDR2 FYNNEI. Trimming took 6 bases from V and 0 from J; bases not matched to a gene: 5. CDR3 length equals 15 residues. CDR3 DNA sequence: TGTGCCAGCAGGGGACTAGCGTTCAGCTCCTACGAGCAGTACTTC. Translating gives CASRGLAFSSYEQYF.